These 32 T cell receptor beta chains were sequenced from one sample in a study of T cell repertoires in cytomegalovirus infection. One entry per CDR3 protein, called by TCRdb with MiXCR from the reads. The sample includes about 85,000 distinct CDR3 sequences, roughly 44% of them seen just once. These receptors' targets are unknown. Sequencing used CD8+ T cells from cultured PBMCs, obtained from culture after CMV antigen stimulation. The receptors shown here come from a human donor in good health (CMV status not recorded). Some clones in this sample may be carry-over from other donors' samples.

The genes are TRBV19 and TRBJ1-2, with TRBD1 matching over 8 bases. This CDR3 contains 12 residues. V lost 7 bases and J lost 7; bases outside the gene matches: 5. Looked up from germline, CDR1 is LNHDA and CDR2 is SQIVND (reference sequence). The CDR3 here is CASIGQGGGYTF. For the CDR3, the DNA is TGTGCCAGTATCGGACAGGGCGGTGGCTACACCTTC. Together with reference TRBV19 and TRBJ1-2, the CDR3 gives the full variable domain: DGGITQSPKYLFRKEGQNVTLSCEQNLNHDAMYWYRQDPGQGLRLIYYSQIVNDFQKGDIAEGYSVSREKKESFPLTVTSAQKNPTAFYLCASIGQGGGYTFGSGTRLTVV.

V is TRBV7-9 and J is TRBJ2-2, with 8 bases identical to TRBD2. Germline values: CDR1 SEHNR, CDR2 FQNEAQ (reference sequence). Losses at the gene ends were 7 bases for V and 5 bases for J; bases not matched to a gene: 9. There are 15 residues in the CDR3. The CDR3 is CASTPTGTRTGELFF. The CDR3 nucleotides are TGTGCCAGCACCCCGACCGGGACTAGAACCGGGGAGCTGTTTTTT.

The chain couples TRBV18 to TRBJ2-6, with TRBD1 identical over 7 bases. Germline V gene sequence: CDR1 KGHSH, CDR2 LQKENI. The CDR3 runs to 17 residues. With V trimmed by 1 base and J by 2 bases, 5 bases remained unmatched. The CDR3 bases are TGTGCCAGCTCACCACAGGGGGCTTTAGCTGGGGCCAACGTCCTGACTTTC. Translated: CASSPQGALAGANVLTF.

The chain joins TRBV6-1 to TRBJ1-6; D remains ambiguous. This CDR3 spans 13 amino acids. V was clipped by 1 base and J by 9 bases, with 7 bases between them. Germline CDR1 MNHNS, CDR2 SASEGT. The CDR3 loop is CASSEGWGSPLHF. The CDR3 nucleotides are TGTGCCAGCAGTGAAGGGTGGGGTTCACCCCTCCACTTT.

The rearrangement links TRBV4-1 to TRBJ1-4; the D gene is possibly TRBD1 (5 bases). The CDR3 has 15 amino acids. The V end was cut by 9 bases, the J end by 0 bases, with 14 bases between. Germline values: CDR1 MGHRA, CDR2 YSYEKL. CDR3 bases: TGCGCCAGTAAGCCGGGGGGGGCAACTAATGAAAAACTGTTTTTT. Protein: CASKPGGATNEKLFF.

This clonotype came up a few times. V and J are TRBV2 and TRBJ2-7; 8 positions agree with TRBD2. The J segment lost 2 bases and the V segment lost 6 bases, leaving 9 bases of the junction unmatched. The CDR3 length is 15 residues. The germline gives CDR1 SNHLY, CDR2 FYNNEI. CDR3 amino acids: CASSPRLATTYEQYF. The CDR3 DNA follows: TGTGCCAGCAGCCCTCGACTAGCGACTACCTACGAGCAGTACTTC. Together with reference TRBV2 and TRBJ2-7, the CDR3 gives the full variable domain: EPEVTQTPSHQVTQMGQEVILRCVPISNHLYFYWYRQILGQKVEFLVSFYNNEISEKSEIFDDQFSVERPDGSNFTLKIRSTKLEDSAMYFCASSPRLATTYEQYFGPGTRLTVT.

The chain carries TRBV7-3 and TRBJ2-2, with 9 bases that match TRBD1. Per germline, CDR1 SGHTA and CDR2 FQGTGA. The V and J ends lost 5 bases and 6 bases, in that order; junction bases with no gene match: 7. The CDR3 has 15 amino acids. The CDR3 protein is CASSPTGGASGELFF. For the CDR3, the DNA is TGTGCCAGCAGCCCTACAGGGGGCGCTTCCGGGGAGCTGTTTTTT. The entire variable domain, with the rest obtained from reference TRBV7-3 and TRBJ2-2, is as follows: GAGVSQTPSNKVTEKGKYVELRCDPISGHTALYWYRQSLGQGPEFLIYFQGTGAADDSGLPNDRFFAVRPEGSVSTLKIQRTERGDSAVYLCASSPTGGASGELFFGEGSRLTVL.

The chain combines TRBV7-9 with TRBJ2-2, with 8 bases fitting TRBD2. CDR3 length: 18 residues. Looked up from germline, CDR1 is SEHNR and CDR2 is FQNEAQ (reference sequence). V was pared by 5 bases and J by 4 bases, with 15 bases of the junction left unmatched. This CDR3 reads CASSPGKRGRQITGELFF. The CDR3 nucleotides read TGTGCCAGCAGCCCCGGGAAGCGCGGGAGGCAGATCACCGGGGAGCTGTTTTTT.

The V gene is TRBV10-3, the J gene TRBJ2-7; TRBD1 aligns across 8 bases. The CDR3 is made up of 13 amino acids. The germline V gene has CDR1 ENHRY and CDR2 SYGVKD. The ends lost 6 bases at V and 4 bases at J; junction bases unmatched: 5. CDR3 in amino acids: CAISPGQGYEQYF. CDR3 sequence (DNA): TGTGCCATCAGCCCCGGACAGGGATACGAGCAGTACTTC.

The V call is TRBV7-9, the J call TRBJ2-1; D unresolved. V was clipped by 1 base and J by 7 bases, with 14 bases between them. Germline V gene data show CDR1 as SEHNR and CDR2 as FQNEAQ (reference sequence). CDR3 length: 15 residues. The CDR3 DNA follows: TGTGCCAGCAGCTTAGGAGCACCCCCCCAAAATGAGCAGTTCTTC. It is translated as CASSLGAPPQNEQFF.

This clonotype was found a few times. The J gene is TRBJ1-1, the V gene TRBV7-9, with D hard to call. In germline, CDR1 is SEHNR, CDR2 FQNEAQ (reference sequence). V lost 1 base and J lost 1, with 7 bases in between. This CDR3 contains 14 residues. CDR3 in DNA: TGTGCCAGCAGCTTAGTTCGACCGAACACTGAAGCTTTCTTT. It is translated as CASSLVRPNTEAFF.

The chain couples TRBV6-1 to TRBJ1-2; possible D gene TRBD1, 5 bases. CDR1 and CDR2 (germline): MNHNS, SASEGT. The CDR3 extends over 16 amino acids. V shed 0 bases and J shed 4 bases, with 15 bases lying between them. CDR3 sequence (DNA): TGTGCCAGCAGTGAAGCTGTGGGGGGTGTTTTCTATGGCTACACCTTC. Its protein is CASSEAVGGVFYGYTF.

The chain has TRBV19 and TRBJ1-2; 7 bases line up with TRBD1. This CDR3 is 16 amino acids long. V was pared by 5 bases and J by 0 bases, with 9 bases of the junction left unmatched. Germline V gives CDR1 LNHDA, CDR2 SQIVND (reference sequence). The CDR3 nucleotides read TGTGCCAGTAGTCCGCGGACAGGCGTCTCTAACTATGGCTACACCTTC. Protein sequence: CASSPRTGVSNYGYTF.

The chain employs TRBV12-3 or TRBV12-4 and TRBJ1-1; D gene ambiguous. V lost 5 bases and J 7 bases, leaving 17 bases between the germline ends. This CDR3 has 14 amino acids. The chain's CDR3 is CASSPPEGWYEAFF. The CDR3 nucleotides are TGTGCCAGCAGTCCTCCGGAGGGTTGGTATGAAGCTTTCTTT.

This clonotype was detected many times. The rearrangement uses TRBV7-8 and TRBJ2-7, with 10 bases that match TRBD1. V was pared by 4 bases and J by 2 bases, with 8 bases of the junction left unmatched. Per germline, CDR1 SGHVS and CDR2 FQNEAQ. This CDR3 has 16 residues. This CDR3 reads CASSSRVGTGAYEQYF. CDR3 DNA sequence: TGTGCCAGCAGCTCCCGCGTGGGGACAGGGGCCTACGAGCAGTACTTC.

The chain joins TRBV27 to TRBJ2-7; TRBD2 aligns across 9 bases. J gave up 3 bases and V 7 bases, and 10 bases lay outside the gene matches. This CDR3 is built from 15 residues. Germline V gene data show CDR1 as MNHEY and CDR2 as SMNVEV (reference sequence). In nucleotides, the CDR3 is TGTGCCAGCACTTCCCTGCGGGAGGGGGGCTACGAGCAGTACTTC. Amino acids: CASTSLREGGYEQYF.

CDR3 sequence reads: CASSSVGGANVLTF. The CDR3 region has the DNA TGTGCCAGCAGCTCGGTAGGCGGGGCCAACGTCCTGACTTTC. This chain links TRBV13 with TRBJ2-6; no definite D call. The CDR3 loop spans 14 amino acids. Trimming took 4 bases from V and 4 from J, leaving 8 bases between them. The germline V gene has CDR1 PRHDT and CDR2 FYEKMQ (reference sequence).

The chain uses TRBV11-2 and TRBJ2-5; the D gene is possibly TRBD1 (6 bases). Trimming shortened V by 5 bases and J by 2 bases, and 12 bases separated the two germline ends. Germline V lookup: CDR1 SGHAT, CDR2 FQNNGV. The CDR3 has 14 residues. The CDR3, as DNA: TGTGCCAGCAGCAAAAGGACAGTTCAAGAGACCCAGTACTTC. Its protein is CASSKRTVQETQYF.

The chain uses TRBV7-3 and TRBJ2-3, with 8 bases aligning to TRBD2. Germline V gene data show CDR1 as SGHTA and CDR2 as FQGTGA. V was pared by 8 bases and J by 0 bases, with 7 bases of the junction left unmatched. The CDR3 has 15 amino acids. CDR3 nucleotides: TGTGCCAGCGGGCGAACGGGAGGGAGCACAGATACGCAGTATTTT. Translating gives CASGRTGGSTDTQYF.

Details on this clonotype: The junction departs from the called germline gene at one end, perhaps through a read error. V usage is TRBV7-9 and J usage is TRBJ2-2; D is possibly TRBD2 (5 bases). Germline values: CDR1 SEHNR, CDR2 FQNEAQ (reference sequence). CDR3 length equals 15 residues. CDR3 in amino acids: CASSRRYGETGELFF. CDR3 coding DNA: TGTGCCAGCAGCCGACGTTATGGGGAGACCGGTGAGCTGTTTTTT.

CDR3 amino acids: CASSFNLGAYNEQFF. The CDR3 DNA reads as TGTGCCAGCAGCTTTAACCTGGGGGCTTACAATGAGCAGTTCTTC. This rearrangement joins TRBV7-3 to TRBJ2-1; weak D call: TRBD1 (6 bases). This CDR3 has 15 amino acids. V was clipped by 3 bases and J by 4 bases, with 13 bases between them. Germline-derived CDR1 and CDR2 are SGHTA and FQGTGA.

This clonotype was seen more than once but under ten times. V is TRBV11-2 and J is TRBJ2-1, with 9 bases matching TRBD2. Looked up from germline, CDR1 is SGHAT and CDR2 is FQNNGV. Trimming at V came to 6 bases and at J to 5 bases, leaving 17 bases not matched to a gene. CDR3 length equals 18 residues. CDR3 loop: CASSSLAGTGGSDNEQFF. CDR3 sequence (DNA): TGTGCCAGCAGTTCTCTAGCGGGAACCGGTGGTAGCGACAATGAGCAGTTCTTC.

This clonotype has just a few counts. Sequence at one end of the junction differs from germline and may be a read error. CDR3: CASSPRGGYGVF. The CDR3 bases are TGTGCCAGCAGCCCCCGCGGAGGGTATGGAGTCTTC. The rearrangement links TRBV7-8 to TRBJ2-1; tentative D call: TRBD2 (6 bases). This CDR3 is 12 amino acids long. Germline assignment: CDR1 SGHVS and CDR2 FQNEAQ.

The rearrangement links TRBV7-9 to TRBJ2-7; no clear D. CDR1 is SEHNR and CDR2 is FQNEAQ in the germline V gene (reference sequence). V lost 1 base and J 6 bases, leaving 13 bases between the germline ends. This CDR3 spans 14 amino acids. The DNA of the CDR3 is TGTGCCAGCAGCTTAGACTCGGCAGGTACCGAGCAGTACTTC. It encodes CASSLDSAGTEQYF. Full variable domain (remainder filled in from reference TRBV7-9 and TRBJ2-7): DTGVSQNPRHKITKRGQNVTFRCDPISEHNRLYWYRQTLGQGPEFLTYFQNEAQLEKSRLLSDRFSAERPKGSFSTLEIQRTEQGDSAMYLCASSLDSAGTEQYFGPGTRLTVT.

This clonotype was seen only a few times. This chain links TRBV27 with TRBJ2-7; TRBD2 matches 7 bases. This CDR3 comprises 13 residues. The J segment lost 2 bases and the V segment lost 2 bases, leaving 0 bases of the junction unmatched. The germline CDR1 and CDR2 sequences are MNHEY and SMNVEV (reference sequence). CDR3 sequence (DNA): TGTGCCAGCAGTTTAGGGACTACCTACGAGCAGTACTTC. It is translated as CASSLGTTYEQYF.

This clonotype has a count of ten or more. The rearrangement joins TRBV4-1 to TRBJ1-6; D perhaps matches TRBD1 (6 bases). V dropped 3 bases and J dropped 6 bases, with 15 bases sitting between them. Germline CDR1 and CDR2: MGHRA and YSYEKL. The CDR3 spans 16 residues. CDR3 in amino acids: CASSHAQGQGNSPLHF. The CDR3, as DNA: TGCGCCAGCAGCCATGCTCAGGGGCAGGGTAATTCACCCCTCCACTTT.

V usage is TRBV12-3 or TRBV12-4 and J usage is TRBJ2-7; 8 bases match TRBD2. The CDR3 totals 13 residues. The trim removed 5 bases at V and 2 bases at J, leaving 2 bases unmatched. The CDR3 nucleotides read TGTGCCAGCAGTAGGCGGGGGGCCTACGAGCAGTACTTC. As protein: CASSRRGAYEQYF.

The chain uses TRBV7-9 and TRBJ2-3; 9 positions match TRBD2. CDR3 length: 17 residues. Germline loops: CDR1 SEHNR, CDR2 FQNEAQ (reference sequence). The ends lost 5 bases at V and 0 bases at J; junction bases unmatched: 9. CDR3 protein: CASSRPRGGISTDTQYF. CDR3 nucleotide sequence: TGTGCCAGCAGCCGCCCGCGGGGGGGCATTAGCACAGATACGCAGTATTTT.

The chain uses TRBV7-3 and TRBJ2-1, with 10 positions matching TRBD2. This CDR3 is 16 amino acids long. The germline CDR1 and CDR2 sequences are SGHTA and FQGTGA. V lost 4 bases, J lost 4 bases, and 7 bases stayed unmatched. CDR3 sequence reads: CASSSNSGRLYNEQFF. Written as DNA, the CDR3 is TGTGCCAGCAGCTCGAATAGCGGGAGGTTATACAATGAGCAGTTCTTC.

The chain joins TRBV12-3 or TRBV12-4 to TRBJ1-2; D not resolved. V shed 3 bases and J shed 2 bases, with 10 bases lying between them. This CDR3 contains 14 residues. CDR3 protein: CASSFFGENYGYTF. CDR3 coding DNA: TGTGCCAGCAGTTTTTTCGGGGAAAACTATGGCTACACCTTC.

The chain recombines TRBV2 with TRBJ2-3; TRBD2 is a possible D gene (6 bases). V lost 2 bases and J 2 bases, leaving 20 bases between the germline ends. CDR1 SNHLY and CDR2 FYNNEI come from the germline V gene. The CDR3 has 18 residues. The CDR3 reads CASSETSWGLSATDTQYF. For the CDR3, the DNA is TGTGCCAGCAGTGAAACTAGCTGGGGACTTAGCGCCACAGATACGCAGTATTTT.

This chain connects TRBV15 to TRBJ1-4; D might be TRBD1 (6 bases). Trimming removed 3 bases at V and 8 bases at J, with 16 bases between. The CDR3 is 15 residues long. Germline CDR1 reads LNHNV; CDR2 reads YYDKDF (reference sequence). The CDR3: CATSRSGQMREKLFF. Here the CDR3 DNA reads TGTGCCACCAGCAGGTCCGGACAGATGAGGGAAAAACTGTTTTTT.